Listed below are T cell receptor beta chains from one sample, sequenced in a study of OX40 agonist ivuxolimab in advanced cancers. Here immunoSEQ multiplex PCR was the method, and the copy in TCRdb shows in-frame clones only, minus some. Of just under 20,000 clones in the sample, around 82% were seen once. The material was CD4+ or CD8+ T cells sorted from blood, obtained in a trial of the OX40 agonist ivuxolimab. All receptors come from an adult with an advanced solid tumor such as melanoma, head and neck, liver or kidney cancer. Each CDR3 is given with its conserved first and last residue. The order of the fields is clone size, V gene, D gene, J gene, CDR3 length, CDR3 DNA, CDR3 protein. A D gene is named only where the DNA matches it firmly. The size field is filled for only some rows; it gives once, few, many or a size class.

size: -; V: TRBV11-3; D: -; J: TRBJ2-3; length: 13; DNA: TGTGCCAGCAGCTACGCCCCCTCGGAAACGCAGTATTTT; CDR3: CASSYAPSETQYF
size: few; V: TRBV2; D: -; J: TRBJ2-7; length: 14; DNA: TGTGCCAGCAGTGAAGCGTACGGGGCCTACGAGCAGTACTTC; CDR3: CASSEAYGAYEQYF
size: -; V: TRBV13; D: -; J: TRBJ2-1; length: 14; DNA: TGTGCCAGCAGCTGGGGGCGAGCTACAAATGAGCAGTTCTTC; CDR3: CASSWGRATNEQFF
size: -; V: TRBV2; D: TRBD1; J: TRBJ2-7; length: 16; DNA: TGTGCCAGCAGTGAAGCGGGGACAGGGGTGTCCTACGAGCAGTACTTC; CDR3: CASSEAGTGVSYEQYF
size: -; V: TRBV4-3; D: TRBD2; J: TRBJ2-3; length: 15; DNA: TGCGCCAGCAGCCAAGCGGGAGGAGGCACAGATACGCAGTATTTT; CDR3: CASSQAGGGTDTQYF
size: once; V: TRBV7-6; D: TRBD2; J: TRBJ2-7; length: 13; DNA: TGTGCCAGCAGCCGAAGCGGGGGGGACGAGCAGTACTTC; CDR3: CASSRSGGDEQYF
size: -; V: TRBV4-2; D: -; J: TRBJ1-3; length: 12; DNA: TGTGCCAGCAGCCGAAGAGGAAACACCATATATTTT; CDR3: CASSRRGNTIYF
size: -; V: TRBV27; D: -; J: TRBJ2-1; length: 18; DNA: TGTGCCAGCAGTTTTGTGAGCCCGGGGTCGCACTCCTACAATGAGCAGTTCTTC; CDR3: CASSFVSPGSHSYNEQFF
size: -; V: TRBV27; D: TRBD2; J: TRBJ2-1; length: 17; DNA: TGTGCCAGCAGCACTTTGCCAACCGGGAGGTTTAACAATGAGCAGTTCTTC; CDR3: CASSTLPTGRFNNEQFF
size: few; V: TRBV29-1; D: TRBD2; J: TRBJ2-7; length: 15; DNA: TGCAGCGTTGAAGAAGGGCTAGCGGGAGGTGGGGAGCAGTACTTC; CDR3: CSVEEGLAGGGEQYF
size: -; V: TRBV4-1; D: -; J: TRBJ1-2; length: 15; DNA: TGCGCCAGCAGCCCAGATTATTCTGCGGTCAATGGCTACACCTTC; CDR3: CASSPDYSAVNGYTF
size: few; V: TRBV11-2; D: TRBD1; J: TRBJ1-2; length: 13; DNA: TGTGCCAGCAGCTTTGGGACAGTAAATGGCTACACCTTC; CDR3: CASSFGTVNGYTF
size: -; V: TRBV27; D: -; J: TRBJ1-5; length: 17; DNA: TGTGCCAGCAGTTCGGGGGCACCTCGGGCCGGCAATCAGCCCCAGCATTTT; CDR3: CASSSGAPRAGNQPQHF
size: -; V: TRBV9; D: -; J: TRBJ2-2; length: 14; DNA: TGTGCCAGCAGCGACGGTACGAACACCGGGGAGCTGTTTTTT; CDR3: CASSDGTNTGELFF
size: once; V: TRBV9; D: TRBD2; J: TRBJ2-1; length: 18; DNA: TGTGCCAGCAGCGGCAACCTTCGGACTAGCGGGAGATACAATGAGCAGTTCTTC; CDR3: CASSGNLRTSGRYNEQFF
size: -; V: TRBV27; D: -; J: TRBJ1-2; length: 16; DNA: TGTGCCAGCAGTTTATCGGGGCAGGGTAAGATCTATGGCTACACCTTC; CDR3: CASSLSGQGKIYGYTF
size: -; V: TRBV15; D: -; J: TRBJ2-5; length: 16; DNA: TGTGCCACCAGCAGTCCCTGGGCCTCCTCCCAAGAGACCCAGTACTTC; CDR3: CATSSPWASSQETQYF
size: once; V: TRBV9; D: -; J: TRBJ1-3; length: 14; DNA: TGTGCCAGCAGCCCCCAGGGGACTGGAAACACCATATATTTT; CDR3: CASSPQGTGNTIYF
size: -; V: TRBV27; D: -; J: TRBJ2-1; length: 13; DNA: TGTGCCAGCGGGGCAGCCTCATACAATGAGCAGTTCTTC; CDR3: CASGAASYNEQFF
size: -; V: TRBV4-3; D: TRBD1; J: TRBJ2-7; length: 13; DNA: TGCGCCAGCAGCCAAGGGCAGGGGGCAGGGCAGTACTTC; CDR3: CASSQGQGAGQYF
size: -; V: TRBV28; D: -; J: TRBJ1-1; length: 13; DNA: TGTGCCAGCAGTTTATTACCGTGGAGGGAAGCTTTCTTT; CDR3: CASSLLPWREAFF
size: -; V: TRBV5-6; D: -; J: TRBJ2-1; length: 15; DNA: TGTGCCAGCACTACGTTGAGTACTAATTGGAATGAGCAGTTCTTC; CDR3: CASTTLSTNWNEQFF
size: -; V: TRBV7-9; D: -; J: TRBJ2-7; length: 12; DNA: TGTGCCAGCAGCTTAGGTTCCTACGAGCAGTACTTC; CDR3: CASSLGSYEQYF
size: -; V: TRBV11-2; D: -; J: TRBJ2-7; length: 15; DNA: TGTGCCAGCAGCTTAGCGTTCGGGTACTCCTACGAGCAGTACTTC; CDR3: CASSLAFGYSYEQYF
size: -; V: TRBV27; D: -; J: TRBJ1-1; length: 11; DNA: TGTGCCAGCCTTAAGAACACTGAAGCTTTCTTT; CDR3: CASLKNTEAFF
size: -; V: TRBV4-1; D: TRBD1; J: TRBJ2-7; length: 16; DNA: TGCGCCAGCAGCCAAGCCTCCGGGACAGCGTTCTACGAGCAGTACTTC; CDR3: CASSQASGTAFYEQYF
size: -; V: TRBV30; D: -; J: TRBJ2-1; length: 12; DNA: TGTGCCTGGAGAAGGGGAGCGGGTGAGCAGTTCTTC; CDR3: CAWRRGAGEQFF
size: -; V: TRBV9; D: -; J: TRBJ2-5; length: 12; DNA: TGTGCCAGCAGCGGAACAGGGGAGACCCAGTACTTC; CDR3: CASSGTGETQYF
size: -; V: TRBV5-6; D: -; J: TRBJ1-2; length: 14; DNA: TGTGCCAGCAGCTTGGGGTTCGAACCGTCCAGCTACACCTTC; CDR3: CASSLGFEPSSYTF
size: -; V: TRBV5-4; D: -; J: TRBJ1-1; length: 15; DNA: TGTGCCAGCAGCTTGGGAGGCAATCGGAACACTGAAGCTTTCTTT; CDR3: CASSLGGNRNTEAFF
size: few; V: TRBV4-2; D: -; J: TRBJ2-7; length: 13; DNA: TGTGCCAGCAGCCTTGAGTACAGAGACGAGCAGTACTTC; CDR3: CASSLEYRDEQYF
size: -; V: TRBV7-8; D: TRBD2; J: TRBJ2-1; length: 16; DNA: TGTGCCAGCAGCCCCGGACTAGCGGGAGCTGGGAATGAGCAGTTCTTC; CDR3: CASSPGLAGAGNEQFF
size: -; V: TRBV5-4; D: -; J: TRBJ2-1; length: 14; DNA: TGTGCCAGCAGGCTATACGATCGGGGGAGTGAGCAGTTCTTC; CDR3: CASRLYDRGSEQFF
size: once; V: TRBV2; D: TRBD1; J: TRBJ2-3; length: 15; DNA: TGTGCCAGCAGCGGGGGGACAGGGAGCACAGATACGCAGTATTTT; CDR3: CASSGGTGSTDTQYF
size: -; V: TRBV6-5; D: -; J: TRBJ2-1; length: 15; DNA: TGTGCCAGCAGTTATGGAGGGGGCTCCTACAATGAGCAGTTCTTC; CDR3: CASSYGGGSYNEQFF
size: -; V: TRBV28; D: -; J: TRBJ2-4; length: 17; DNA: TGTGCCAGCAGTTCCCCTCGTGGACTTCTCCTAGAAAACATTCAGTACTTC; CDR3: CASSSPRGLLLENIQYF
size: -; V: TRBV2; D: TRBD1; J: TRBJ2-3; length: 14; DNA: TGTGCCAGCAAGGACAGGATAAGCACAGATACGCAGTATTTT; CDR3: CASKDRISTDTQYF
size: -; V: TRBV27; D: -; J: TRBJ2-7; length: 14; DNA: TGTGCCAGCAGTTTCGGGGGTAACACCTACGAGCAGTACTTC; CDR3: CASSFGGNTYEQYF
size: -; V: TRBV7-8; D: -; J: TRBJ1-1; length: 16; DNA: TGTGCCAGCAGCTTAGTGGGGGGCCGCATGGGCACTGAAGCTTTCTTT; CDR3: CASSLVGGRMGTEAFF
size: -; V: TRBV5-4; D: -; J: TRBJ2-1; length: 17; DNA: TGTGCCAGCAGCGGATCGGCTCCCGGTTTCCCCTACAATGAGCAGTTCTTC; CDR3: CASSGSAPGFPYNEQFF
size: -; V: TRBV21-1; D: -; J: TRBJ1-2; length: 16; DNA: TGTGCCAGCAGCAATTCTCTGGGACAGGCCGGGCGTGGCTACACCTTC; CDR3: CASSNSLGQAGRGYTF
size: once; V: TRBV19; D: -; J: TRBJ1-5; length: 15; DNA: TGTGCCAGTAGTATAAACAGAATTGGCAATCAGCCCCAGCATTTT; CDR3: CASSINRIGNQPQHF
size: -; V: TRBV9; D: TRBD2; J: TRBJ2-7; length: 14; DNA: TGTGCCAGCAGCGTAGGCGGGGGTTGGAGGGAGCAGTACTTC; CDR3: CASSVGGGWREQYF
size: -; V: TRBV5-1; D: TRBD2; J: TRBJ2-3; length: 16; DNA: TGCGCCAGCAGCTTGCGTGGGAGGGGAGGCACAGATACGCAGTATTTT; CDR3: CASSLRGRGGTDTQYF
size: once; V: TRBV6-5; D: -; J: TRBJ2-7; length: 14; DNA: TGTGCCAGCAGTTACCGAGGACAGTCCTACGAGCAGTACTTC; CDR3: CASSYRGQSYEQYF
size: -; V: TRBV10-2; D: -; J: TRBJ1-2; length: 15; DNA: TGCGCCAGCAGTGAGTCTGGACACACAAGGGGCGGCTACACCTTC; CDR3: CASSESGHTRGGYTF
size: -; V: TRBV5-1; D: TRBD2; J: TRBJ2-1; length: 18; DNA: TGCGCCAGCTATAAGACTAGCGGGACCCCTTTCAGCTACAATGAGCAGTTCTTC; CDR3: CASYKTSGTPFSYNEQFF
size: -; V: TRBV27; D: -; J: TRBJ1-5; length: 14; DNA: TGTGCCAGCAGTTTATCTAGGAGCGATCAGTCCCAGCATTTT; CDR3: CASSLSRSDQSQHF
size: medium-sized; V: TRBV7-9; D: -; J: TRBJ1-1; length: 11; DNA: TGTGCCAGCAGCTTGACAGTTGAAGCTTTCTTT; CDR3: CASSLTVEAFF
size: few; V: TRBV19; D: -; J: TRBJ1-1; length: 12; DNA: TGTGCCAGTAGGACAGGAAACACTGAAGCTTTCTTT; CDR3: CASRTGNTEAFF
size: -; V: TRBV5-6; D: TRBD1; J: TRBJ2-5; length: 13; DNA: TGTGCCAGCATGCAGGGGGCAGAGGAGACCCAGTACTTC; CDR3: CASMQGAEETQYF
size: -; V: TRBV4-1; D: -; J: TRBJ1-2; length: 16; DNA: TGCGCCAGCAGCCAAGGGAAGGTAGCCTTGAACGAAGGCTACACCTTC; CDR3: CASSQGKVALNEGYTF
size: -; V: TRBV7-2; D: TRBD1; J: TRBJ2-2; length: 18; DNA: TGTGCCAGCAGCTTAGGCTATGGACAGGGGTCGAACACCGGGGAGCTGTTTTTT; CDR3: CASSLGYGQGSNTGELFF
size: -; V: TRBV7-8; D: TRBD2; J: TRBJ2-7; length: 15; DNA: TGTGCCAGCAACGCCGGGGGAGGGGCATACAACGAGCAGTACTTC; CDR3: CASNAGGGAYNEQYF